Each of the 18 T cell receptor beta chains below was sequenced from the same sample in a study of technical replicates of blood from a handful of donors. Method: immunoSEQ multiplex PCR; TCRdb's copy keeps in-frame clones and lacks some. The sample shows roughly 56,000 clones, 80% to 90% of them seen only once. Sequencing was done on a sample of PBMCs. Receptors were obtained from a human donor in good health. Some clones in this sample may be carry-over from other donors' samples.

The rearrangement links TRBV25-1 to TRBJ1-6; a weak D match, TRBD1 (5 bases). The CDR3 totals 14 residues. Germline lookup yields CDR1 MGHDK and CDR2 SYGVNS. V was cut by 4 bases and J by 18 bases, with 22 bases left in between. CDR3 DNA: TGTGCCAGCAGTGCGAGGGACGGGGGAGCGAAGACCCACTTT. Its translation is CASSARDGGAKTHF.

The rearrangement links TRBV7-9 to TRBJ2-2; D gene unclear. This CDR3 contains 14 residues. Looked up from germline, CDR1 is SEHNR and CDR2 is FQNEAQ (reference sequence). The V and J ends lost 5 bases and 6 bases respectively, with 13 bases between them. CDR3 nucleotides: TGTGCCAGCAGCCCTGGGTCGAGCGCCGGGGAGCTGTTTTTT. It codes for CASSPGSSAGELFF.

The rearrangement joins TRBV7-9 to TRBJ1-5; 8 bases map to TRBD1. Germline CDR1 is SEHNR and CDR2 is FQNEAQ (reference sequence). The CDR3 spans 14 residues. After removal of 5 bases from V and 11 bases from J, the junction contained 11 bases not matched to a gene. CDR3 loop: CASSPGQASTSQHF. Written as DNA, the CDR3 is TGTGCCAGCAGCCCGGGACAGGCCTCCACGTCCCAGCATTTT.

The CDR3 DNA reads as TGTGCCAGCAGTTACGGGTGGGAGAGCCCAAAAGAGACCCAGTACTTC. Translation gives CASSYGWESPKETQYF. The chain carries TRBV6-5 and TRBJ2-5; a possible D gene is TRBD2 (5 bases). Germline CDR1 MNHEY, CDR2 SVGAGI. CDR3 length equals 16 residues. Trimming stripped 2 bases from V and 3 bases from J, with 16 bases between.

The chain uses TRBV5-6 and TRBJ1-3; maybe TRBD1 (6 bases). Trimming removed 4 bases at V and 6 bases at J, with 14 bases between. CDR3 size: 14 residues. Per the germline V gene, CDR1 is SGHDT and CDR2 is YYEEEE. The CDR3 spells CASSHGQKTNTIYF. The CDR3 region has the DNA TGTGCCAGCAGCCACGGACAGAAAACAAACACCATATATTTT. The full variable domain, completed using reference TRBV5-6 and TRBJ1-3, is DAGVTQSPTHLIKTRGQQVTLRCSPKSGHDTVSWYQQALGQGPQFIFQYYEEEERQRGNFPDRFSGHQFPNYSSELNVNALLLGDSALYLCASSHGQKTNTIYFGEGSWLTVV.

This CDR3 is CASSAWDRLYEQYF. The CDR3 DNA sequence: TGTGCCAGCAGTGCCTGGGACAGGCTCTACGAGCAGTACTTC. The rearrangement uses TRBV27 and TRBJ2-7; 8 nucleotides agree with TRBD1. The CDR3 covers 14 residues. CDR1 and CDR2 (germline): MNHEY, SMNVEV (reference sequence). J gave up 3 bases and V 5 bases, and 6 bases lay outside the gene matches.

This clone was observed a few times. The chain links TRBV9 to TRBJ2-1; 9 nucleotides match TRBD2. The germline gives CDR1 SGDLS, CDR2 YYNGEE. The length of the CDR3 is 15 residues. The V segment lost 1 base and the J segment 10 bases; nucleotides outside the gene matches: 9. The CDR3 is CASSVSPLAGDEQFF. The CDR3 DNA follows: TGTGCCAGCAGCGTATCCCCGTTAGCGGGGGACGAGCAGTTCTTC.

This chain joins TRBV2 and TRBJ1-2, with TRBD1 matching 8 bases. There are 14 residues in the CDR3. Germline loops: CDR1 SNHLY, CDR2 FYNNEI. The V gene end was trimmed by 9 bases and the J gene end by 5 bases; junction bases not matched to a gene: 11. Here the CDR3 DNA reads TGTGCCAGGGGACGACAGGGGCAAAGTTATGGCTACACCTTC. Protein: CARGRQGQSYGYTF. The complete variable domain, with remaining parts taken from reference TRBV2 and TRBJ1-2, reads EPEVTQTPSHQVTQMGQEVILRCVPISNHLYFYWYRQILGQKVEFLVSFYNNEISEKSEIFDDQFSVERPDGSNFTLKIRSTKLEDSAMYFCARGRQGQSYGYTFGSGTRLTVV.

The chain recombines TRBV9 with TRBJ1-6; no definite D call. The CDR3 runs to 14 residues. Germline assignment: CDR1 SGDLS and CDR2 YYNGEE. Deletions cut 1 base from V and 11 bases from J, with 13 bases between. As DNA, the CDR3 is TGTGCCAGCAGCGTATCTCAAACTCTTACACCCCTCCACTTT. Amino acids: CASSVSQTLTPLHF.

The chain uses TRBV5-4 and TRBJ1-2; weak D call: TRBD1 (6 bases). This CDR3 has 14 amino acids. V shed 4 bases and J shed 3 bases, with 13 bases lying between them. Germline lookup yields CDR1 SGHNT and CDR2 YYREEE (reference sequence). CDR3 amino acids: CASSHGAGDYGYTF. Here the CDR3 DNA reads TGTGCCAGCAGCCATGGGGCAGGGGACTATGGCTACACCTTC.

J is TRBJ2-2 and V is TRBV7-2; 8 bases map to TRBD2. CDR3 length equals 17 residues. Per the germline V gene, CDR1 is SGHTA and CDR2 is FQGNSA. V was clipped by 2 bases and J by 3 bases; unmatched bases: 8. The CDR3 coding sequence is TGTGCCAGCAGCTTAATAGGGCGGGGGGCCGACACCGGGGAGCTGTTTTTT. It yields the protein CASSLIGRGADTGELFF.

This clone was observed a few times. J is TRBJ1-1 and V is TRBV10-3; D not resolved. Trimming took 0 bases from V and 2 from J, leaving 4 bases between them. This CDR3 is 13 amino acids long. Germline V lookup: CDR1 ENHRY, CDR2 SYGVKD. The CDR3 protein is CAISESRNTEAFF. For the CDR3, the DNA is TGTGCCATCAGTGAGTCGAGAAACACTGAAGCTTTCTTT.

This clone has just one count. For the CDR3, the DNA is TGTGCCAGCAGTTCCCCCGGGGTCGGCAAAAACATTCAGTACTTC. This codes for CASSSPGVGKNIQYF. V usage is TRBV6-5 and J usage is TRBJ2-4; tentatively, D is TRBD2 (5 bases). The germline V and J ends were trimmed by 4 bases and 3 bases, with 13 bases remaining between them. This CDR3 has 15 residues. Looked up from germline, CDR1 is MNHEY and CDR2 is SVGAGI.

The chain recombines TRBV5-1 with TRBJ1-2; D call uncertain. Germline V CDR1 and CDR2: SGHRS, YFSETQ. CDR3 length: 14 residues. Trimming took off 3 bases at V and 2 bases at J, with 11 bases between the two ends. CDR3 nucleotide sequence: TGCGCCAGCAGCTCGTCCTGGGAGAACTATGGCTACACCTTC. Translated: CASSSSWENYGYTF. Together with reference TRBV5-1 and TRBJ1-2, the CDR3 gives the full variable domain: KAGVTQTPRYLIKTRGQQVTLSCSPISGHRSVSWYQQTPGQGLQFLFEYFSETQRNKGNFPGRFSGRQFSNSRSEMNVSTLELGDSALYLCASSSSWENYGYTFGSGTRLTVV.

This clone has just a few counts. CDR3 DNA sequence: TGTGCCAGCAGCTTAATGCGGGGGCAAGGGGAAAAACTGTTTTTT. It translates to CASSLMRGQGEKLFF. The chain is built from TRBV7-2 and TRBJ1-4, with D perhaps TRBD1 (6 bases). The V end lost 2 bases, the J end lost 8 bases, and 15 bases lay between the germline ends. Germline loops: CDR1 SGHTA, CDR2 FQGNSA. CDR3 length equals 15 residues.

This chain uses TRBV4-2 with TRBJ2-7, with 12 nucleotides matching TRBD2. There are 17 residues in the CDR3. From germline, CDR1 is LGHNA and CDR2 YNFKEQ. Trimming at V came to 4 bases and at J to 0 bases, leaving 7 bases not matched to a gene. CDR3 sequence: CASSPPTSGGSSYEQYF. For the CDR3, the DNA is TGTGCCAGCAGCCCCCCGACTAGCGGGGGAAGCTCCTACGAGCAGTACTTC.

The rearrangement uses TRBV7-2 and TRBJ1-1; 9 nucleotides align to TRBD1. The J segment lost 13 bases and the V segment lost 5 bases, leaving 17 bases of the junction unmatched. This CDR3 is 15 amino acids long. From germline, CDR1 is SGHTA and CDR2 FQGNSA. Here the CDR3 reads CASSPPGQGRGIGFF. The CDR3, as DNA: TGTGCCAGCAGCCCCCCCGGACAGGGGAGAGGGATAGGTTTCTTT. The full variable domain, rest sourced from reference TRBV7-2 and TRBJ1-1, is GAGVSQSPSNKVTEKGKDVELRCDPISGHTALYWYRQSLGQGLEFLIYFQGNSAPDKSGLPSDRFSAERTGGSVSTLTIQRTQQEDSAVYLCASSPPGQGRGIGFFGQGTRLTVV.

This chain joins TRBV6-5 and TRBJ1-5; the D gene is possibly TRBD1 (5 bases). V lost 6 bases, J lost 7 bases, and 16 bases lay in between. CDR1 is MNHEY and CDR2 is SVGAGI in the germline V gene. CDR3 length equals 14 residues. The CDR3 region is CASRPGQGIQPQHF. CDR3 DNA sequence: TGTGCCAGCAGACCCGGCCAGGGTATACAGCCCCAGCATTTT.